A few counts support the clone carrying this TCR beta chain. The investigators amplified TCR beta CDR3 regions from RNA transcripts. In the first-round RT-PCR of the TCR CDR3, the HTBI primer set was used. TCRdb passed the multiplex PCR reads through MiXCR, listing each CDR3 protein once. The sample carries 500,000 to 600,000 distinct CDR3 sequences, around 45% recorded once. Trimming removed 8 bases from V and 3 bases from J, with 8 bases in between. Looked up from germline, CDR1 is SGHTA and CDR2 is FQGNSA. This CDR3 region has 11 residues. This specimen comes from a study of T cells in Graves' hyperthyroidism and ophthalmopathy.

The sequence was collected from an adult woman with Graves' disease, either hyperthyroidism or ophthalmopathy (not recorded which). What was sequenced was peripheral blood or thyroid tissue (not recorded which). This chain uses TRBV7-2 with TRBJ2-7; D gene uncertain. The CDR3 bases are TGTGCCAGCGGAACGTACTACGAGCAGTACTTC. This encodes CASGTYYEQYF.